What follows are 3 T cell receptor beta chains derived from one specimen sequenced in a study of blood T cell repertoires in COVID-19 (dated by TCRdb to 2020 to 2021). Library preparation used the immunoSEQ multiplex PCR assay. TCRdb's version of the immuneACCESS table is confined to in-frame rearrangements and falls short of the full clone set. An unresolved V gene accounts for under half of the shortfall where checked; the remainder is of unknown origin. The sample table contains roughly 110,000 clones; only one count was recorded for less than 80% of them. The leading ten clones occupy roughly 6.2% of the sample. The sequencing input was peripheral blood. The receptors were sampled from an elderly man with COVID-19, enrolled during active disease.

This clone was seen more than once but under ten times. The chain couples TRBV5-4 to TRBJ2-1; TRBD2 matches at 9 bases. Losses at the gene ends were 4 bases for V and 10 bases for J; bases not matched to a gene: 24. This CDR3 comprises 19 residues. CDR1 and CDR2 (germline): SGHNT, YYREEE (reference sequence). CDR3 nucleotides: TGTGCCAGCAGCAAGACTAGCGGATGGCGAGGCGATCGAGGCGGCGAGCAGTTCTTC. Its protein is CASSKTSGWRGDRGGEQFF. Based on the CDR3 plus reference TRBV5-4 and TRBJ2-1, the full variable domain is ETGVTQSPTHLIKTRGQQVTLRCSSQSGHNTVSWYQQALGQGPQFIFQYYREEENGRGNFPPRFSGLQFPNYSSELNVNALELDDSALYLCASSKTSGWRGDRGGEQFFGPGTRLTVL.

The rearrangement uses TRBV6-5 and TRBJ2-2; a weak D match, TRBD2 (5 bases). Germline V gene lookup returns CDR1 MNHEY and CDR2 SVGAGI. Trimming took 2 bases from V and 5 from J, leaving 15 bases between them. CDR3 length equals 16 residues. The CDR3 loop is CASSYGRAPRTGELFF. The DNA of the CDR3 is TGTGCCAGCAGTTACGGGCGGGCGCCGCGGACCGGGGAGCTGTTTTTT.

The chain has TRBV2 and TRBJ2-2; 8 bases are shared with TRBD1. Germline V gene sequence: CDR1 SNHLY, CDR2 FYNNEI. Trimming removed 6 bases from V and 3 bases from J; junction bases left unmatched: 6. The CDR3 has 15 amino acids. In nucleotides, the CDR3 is TGTGCCAGCAGCTTACAGGGGGGAGACACCGGGGAGCTGTTTTTT. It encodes CASSLQGGDTGELFF.